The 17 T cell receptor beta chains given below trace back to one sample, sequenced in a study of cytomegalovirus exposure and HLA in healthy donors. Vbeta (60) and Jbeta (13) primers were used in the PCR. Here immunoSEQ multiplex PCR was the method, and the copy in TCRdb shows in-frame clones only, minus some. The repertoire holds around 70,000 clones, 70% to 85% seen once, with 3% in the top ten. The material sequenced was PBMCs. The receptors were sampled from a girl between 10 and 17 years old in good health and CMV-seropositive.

The CDR3 bases are TGTGCCAGCAGTCTACAGGGGGGTGATGGCTACACCTTC. It encodes CASSLQGGDGYTF. This chain uses TRBV27 with TRBJ1-2; 8 nucleotides align to TRBD1. This CDR3 has 13 amino acids. The J segment lost 6 bases and the V segment lost 5 bases, leaving 5 bases of the junction unmatched. CDR1 MNHEY and CDR2 SMNVEV come from the germline V gene (reference sequence).

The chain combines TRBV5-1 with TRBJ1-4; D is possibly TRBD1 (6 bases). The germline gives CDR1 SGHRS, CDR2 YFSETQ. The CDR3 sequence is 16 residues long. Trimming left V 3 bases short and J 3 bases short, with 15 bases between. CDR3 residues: CASSYRQASANEKLFF. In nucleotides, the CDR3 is TGCGCCAGCAGCTACCGACAGGCATCGGCTAATGAAAAACTGTTTTTT.

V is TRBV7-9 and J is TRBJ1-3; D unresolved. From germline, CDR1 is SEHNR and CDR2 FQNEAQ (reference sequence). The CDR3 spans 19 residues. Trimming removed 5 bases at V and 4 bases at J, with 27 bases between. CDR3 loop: CASSPAPDGVAQWGNTIYF. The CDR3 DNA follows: TGTGCCAGCAGCCCAGCACCCGACGGGGTAGCTCAGTGGGGAAACACCATATATTTT. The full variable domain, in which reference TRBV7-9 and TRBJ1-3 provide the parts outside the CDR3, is DTGVSQNPRHKITKRGQNVTFRCDPISEHNRLYWYRQTLGQGPEFLTYFQNEAQLEKSRLLSDRFSAERPKGSFSTLEIQRTEQGDSAMYLCASSPAPDGVAQWGNTIYFGEGSWLTVV.

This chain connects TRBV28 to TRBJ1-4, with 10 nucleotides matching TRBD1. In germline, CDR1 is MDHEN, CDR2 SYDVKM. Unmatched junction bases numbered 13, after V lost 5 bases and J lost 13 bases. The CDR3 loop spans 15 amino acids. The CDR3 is CASSTPRDRGLGLFF. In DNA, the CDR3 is TGTGCCAGCAGTACCCCTCGGGACAGGGGCCTGGGACTGTTTTTT.

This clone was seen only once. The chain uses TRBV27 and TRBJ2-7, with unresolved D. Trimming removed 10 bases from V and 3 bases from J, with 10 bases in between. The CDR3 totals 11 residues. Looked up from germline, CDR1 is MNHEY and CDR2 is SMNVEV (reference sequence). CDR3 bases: TGTGCCACCGGCCCGGGCTACGAGCAGTACTTC. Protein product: CATGPGYEQYF.

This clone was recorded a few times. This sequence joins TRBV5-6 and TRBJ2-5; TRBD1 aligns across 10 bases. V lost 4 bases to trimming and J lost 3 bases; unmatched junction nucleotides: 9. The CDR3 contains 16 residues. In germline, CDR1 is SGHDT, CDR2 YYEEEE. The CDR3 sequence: CASSEWGGQGEETQYF. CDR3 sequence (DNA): TGTGCCAGCAGCGAGTGGGGCGGACAGGGGGAAGAGACCCAGTACTTC.

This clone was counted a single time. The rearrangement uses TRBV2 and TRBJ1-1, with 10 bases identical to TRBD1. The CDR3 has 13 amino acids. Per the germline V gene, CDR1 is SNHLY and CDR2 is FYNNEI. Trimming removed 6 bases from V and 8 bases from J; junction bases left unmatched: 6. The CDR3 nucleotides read TGTGCCAGCAGAGACAGGGGGCTTTTAGAAGCTTTCTTT. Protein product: CASRDRGLLEAFF.

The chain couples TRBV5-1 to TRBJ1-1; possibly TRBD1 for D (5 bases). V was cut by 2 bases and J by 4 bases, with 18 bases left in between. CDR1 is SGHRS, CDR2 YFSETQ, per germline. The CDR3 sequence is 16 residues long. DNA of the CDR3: TGCGCCAGCAGCTTAGTGGCCGACGGGGGGAGCACTGAAGCTTTCTTT. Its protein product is CASSLVADGGSTEAFF.

The CDR3 sequence: CASNQGSTDTQYF. CDR3 nucleotides: TGTGCCAGCAACCAGGGATCCACAGATACGCAGTATTTT. The chain has TRBV25-1 and TRBJ2-3; TRBD1 is a possible D gene (5 bases). CDR3 length: 13 amino acids. V was shortened by 7 bases and J by 2 bases, with 10 bases between the two germline ends. The germline CDR1 and CDR2 sequences are MGHDK and SYGVNS. Looking up the rest from reference TRBV25-1 and TRBJ2-3 gives the full variable domain: EADIYQTPRYLVIGTGKKITLECSQTMGHDKMYWYQQDPGMELHLIHYSYGVNSTEKGDLSSESTVSRIRTEHFPLTLESARPSHTSQYLCASNQGSTDTQYFGPGTRLTVL.

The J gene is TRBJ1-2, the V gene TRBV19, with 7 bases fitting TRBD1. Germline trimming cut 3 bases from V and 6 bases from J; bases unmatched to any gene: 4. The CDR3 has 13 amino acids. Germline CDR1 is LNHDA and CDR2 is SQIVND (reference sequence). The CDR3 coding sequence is TGTGCCAGTAGTATGGACAGGAGGGATGGCTACACCTTC. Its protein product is CASSMDRRDGYTF.

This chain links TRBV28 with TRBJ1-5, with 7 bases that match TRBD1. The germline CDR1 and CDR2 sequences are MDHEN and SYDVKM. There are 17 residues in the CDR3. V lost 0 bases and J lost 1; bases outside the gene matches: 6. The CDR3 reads CASSLWRPTGSNQPQHF. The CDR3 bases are TGTGCCAGCAGTTTATGGCGCCCGACAGGGAGCAATCAGCCCCAGCATTTT.

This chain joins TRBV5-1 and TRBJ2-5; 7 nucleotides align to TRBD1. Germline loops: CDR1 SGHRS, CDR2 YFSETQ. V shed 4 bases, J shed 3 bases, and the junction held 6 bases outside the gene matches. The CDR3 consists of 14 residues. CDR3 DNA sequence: TGCGCCAGCAGCCCAATAACAGGGGAAGAGACCCAGTACTTC. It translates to CASSPITGEETQYF.

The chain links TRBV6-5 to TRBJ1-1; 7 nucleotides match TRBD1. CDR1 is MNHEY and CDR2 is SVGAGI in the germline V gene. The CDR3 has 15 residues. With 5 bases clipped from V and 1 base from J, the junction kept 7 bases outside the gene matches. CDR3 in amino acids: CASSKGGQSNTEAFF. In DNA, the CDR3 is TGTGCCAGCAGTAAGGGGGGACAGTCGAACACTGAAGCTTTCTTT.

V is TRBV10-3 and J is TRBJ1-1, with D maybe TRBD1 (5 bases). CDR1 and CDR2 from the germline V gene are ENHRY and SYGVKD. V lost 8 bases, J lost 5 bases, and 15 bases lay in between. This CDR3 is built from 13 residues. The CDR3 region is CAIGSWGGTEAFF. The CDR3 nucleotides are TGTGCCATCGGATCATGGGGGGGAACTGAAGCTTTCTTT.

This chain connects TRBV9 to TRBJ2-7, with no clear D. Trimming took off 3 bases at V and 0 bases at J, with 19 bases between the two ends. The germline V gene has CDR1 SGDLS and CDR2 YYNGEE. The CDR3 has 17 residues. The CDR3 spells CASSGRRPLSRSYEQYF. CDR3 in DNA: TGTGCCAGCAGCGGGAGACGGCCGCTCTCCCGCTCCTACGAGCAGTACTTC.

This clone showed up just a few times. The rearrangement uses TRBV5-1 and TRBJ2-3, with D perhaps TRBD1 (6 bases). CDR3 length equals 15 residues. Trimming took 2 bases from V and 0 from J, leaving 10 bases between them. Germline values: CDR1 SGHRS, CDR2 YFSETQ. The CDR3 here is CASSFQGFSTDTQYF. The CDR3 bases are TGCGCCAGCAGCTTTCAGGGGTTTAGCACAGATACGCAGTATTTT.

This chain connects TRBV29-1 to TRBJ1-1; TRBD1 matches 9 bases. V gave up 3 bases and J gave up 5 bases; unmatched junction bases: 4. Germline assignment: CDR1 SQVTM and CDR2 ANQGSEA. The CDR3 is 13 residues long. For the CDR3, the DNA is TGCAGCGTTGATTCCGGGACAGGGACTGAAGCTTTCTTT. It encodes CSVDSGTGTEAFF.